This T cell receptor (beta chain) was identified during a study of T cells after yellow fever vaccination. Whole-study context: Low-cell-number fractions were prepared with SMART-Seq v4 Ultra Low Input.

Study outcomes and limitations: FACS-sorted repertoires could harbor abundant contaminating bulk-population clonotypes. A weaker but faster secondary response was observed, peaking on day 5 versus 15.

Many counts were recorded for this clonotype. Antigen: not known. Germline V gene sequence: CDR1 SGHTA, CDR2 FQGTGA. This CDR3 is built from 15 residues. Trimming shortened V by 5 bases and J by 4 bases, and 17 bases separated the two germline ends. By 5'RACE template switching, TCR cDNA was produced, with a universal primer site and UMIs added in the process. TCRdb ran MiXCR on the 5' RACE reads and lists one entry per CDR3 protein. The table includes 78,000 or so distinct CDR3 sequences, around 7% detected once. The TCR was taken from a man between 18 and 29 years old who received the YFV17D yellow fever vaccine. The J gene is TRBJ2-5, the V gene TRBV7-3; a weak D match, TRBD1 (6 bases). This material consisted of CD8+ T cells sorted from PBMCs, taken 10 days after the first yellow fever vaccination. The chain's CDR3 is CASSPMGHSGETQYF. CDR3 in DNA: TGTGCCAGCAGCCCAATGGGACACTCCGGAGAGACCCAGTACTTC.